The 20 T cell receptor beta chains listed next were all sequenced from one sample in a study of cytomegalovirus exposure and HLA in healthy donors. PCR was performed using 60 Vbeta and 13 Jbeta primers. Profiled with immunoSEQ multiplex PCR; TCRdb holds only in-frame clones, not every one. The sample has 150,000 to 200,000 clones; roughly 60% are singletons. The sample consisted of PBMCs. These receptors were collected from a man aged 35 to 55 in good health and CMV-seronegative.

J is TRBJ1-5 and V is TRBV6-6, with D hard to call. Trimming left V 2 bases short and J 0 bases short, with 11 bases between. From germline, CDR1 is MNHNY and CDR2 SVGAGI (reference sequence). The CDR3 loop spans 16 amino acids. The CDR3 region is CASSYVENYSNQPQHF. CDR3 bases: TGTGCCAGCAGTTACGTCGAGAACTATAGCAATCAGCCCCAGCATTTT.

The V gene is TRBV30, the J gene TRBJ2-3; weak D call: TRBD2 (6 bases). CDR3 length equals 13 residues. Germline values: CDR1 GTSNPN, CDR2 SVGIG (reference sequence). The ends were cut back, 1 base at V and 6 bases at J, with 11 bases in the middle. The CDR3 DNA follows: TGTGCCTGGAGTGGGCTAGCGCCGGATACGCAGTATTTT. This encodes CAWSGLAPDTQYF.

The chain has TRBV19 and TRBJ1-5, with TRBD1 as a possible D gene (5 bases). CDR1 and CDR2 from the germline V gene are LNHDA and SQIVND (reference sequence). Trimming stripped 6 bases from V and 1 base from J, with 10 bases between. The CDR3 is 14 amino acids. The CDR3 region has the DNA TGTGCCAGTAGGATGGGGGGAAGCAATCAGCCCCAGCATTTT. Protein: CASRMGGSNQPQHF.

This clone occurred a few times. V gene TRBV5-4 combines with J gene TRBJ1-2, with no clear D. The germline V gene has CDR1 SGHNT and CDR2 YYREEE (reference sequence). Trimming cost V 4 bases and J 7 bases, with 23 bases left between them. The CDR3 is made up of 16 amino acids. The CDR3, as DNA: TGTGCCAGCAGCCCTCCTTCCTCGTGGACTGCGGGTGGCTACACCTTC. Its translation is CASSPPSSWTAGGYTF.

CDR3 in DNA: TGTGCCAGCAGTGACCTACTAGCGGAGCAGTTCTTC. Amino acid sequence: CASSDLLAEQFF. This sequence joins TRBV6-5 and TRBJ2-1; 7 nucleotides agree with TRBD2. CDR1 and CDR2 from the germline V gene are MNHEY and SVGAGI. The CDR3 totals 12 residues. V lost 5 bases and J lost 10; bases outside the gene matches: 5.

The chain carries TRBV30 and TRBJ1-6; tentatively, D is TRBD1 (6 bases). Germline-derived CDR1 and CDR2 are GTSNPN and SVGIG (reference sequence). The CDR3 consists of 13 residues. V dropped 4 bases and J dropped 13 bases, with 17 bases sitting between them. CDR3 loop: CAWTGDTAAPLHF. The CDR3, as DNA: TGTGCCTGGACCGGGGACACCGCGGCGCCCCTCCACTTT.

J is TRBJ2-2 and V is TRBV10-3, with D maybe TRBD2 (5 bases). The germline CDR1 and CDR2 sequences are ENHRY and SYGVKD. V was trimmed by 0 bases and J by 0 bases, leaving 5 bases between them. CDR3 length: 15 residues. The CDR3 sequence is CAISESEANTGELFF. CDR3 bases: TGTGCCATCAGTGAGTCGGAGGCGAACACCGGGGAGCTGTTTTTT.

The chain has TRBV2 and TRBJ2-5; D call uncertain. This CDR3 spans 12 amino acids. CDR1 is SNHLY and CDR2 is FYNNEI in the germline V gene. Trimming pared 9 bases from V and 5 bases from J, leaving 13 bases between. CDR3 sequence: CASGPPRETQYF. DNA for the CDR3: TGTGCCAGTGGGCCACCACGGGAGACCCAGTACTTC.

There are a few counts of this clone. The CDR3 loop reads CASSELGEGYEQYF. The CDR3 nucleotides read TGTGCCAGCAGTGAACTGGGGGAGGGCTACGAGCAGTACTTC. The rearrangement joins TRBV25-1 to TRBJ2-7, with TRBD2 matching 7 bases. J lost 3 bases, V lost 2 bases, and 4 bases had no gene match. The CDR3 is 14 residues long. Germline V lookup: CDR1 MGHDK, CDR2 SYGVNS.

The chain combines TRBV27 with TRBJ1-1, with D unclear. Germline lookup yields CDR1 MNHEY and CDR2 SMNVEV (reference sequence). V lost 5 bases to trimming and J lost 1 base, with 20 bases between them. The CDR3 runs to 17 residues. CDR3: CASSQRDELDGNTEAFF. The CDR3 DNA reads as TGTGCCAGCAGTCAACGAGATGAGTTAGATGGGAACACTGAAGCTTTCTTT.

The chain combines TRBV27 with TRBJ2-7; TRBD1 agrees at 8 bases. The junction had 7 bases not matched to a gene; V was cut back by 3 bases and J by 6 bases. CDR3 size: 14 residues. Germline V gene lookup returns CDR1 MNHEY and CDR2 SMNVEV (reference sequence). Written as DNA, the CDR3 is TGTGCCAGCAGTTTCGGACAGGGTTTGTTCGAGCAGTACTTC. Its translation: CASSFGQGLFEQYF.

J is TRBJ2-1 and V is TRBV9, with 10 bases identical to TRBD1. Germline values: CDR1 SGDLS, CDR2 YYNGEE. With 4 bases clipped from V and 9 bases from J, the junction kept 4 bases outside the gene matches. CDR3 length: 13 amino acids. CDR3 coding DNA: TGTGCCAGCAGCACGACAGGGGGCGGTGAGCAGTTCTTC. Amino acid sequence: CASSTTGGGEQFF.

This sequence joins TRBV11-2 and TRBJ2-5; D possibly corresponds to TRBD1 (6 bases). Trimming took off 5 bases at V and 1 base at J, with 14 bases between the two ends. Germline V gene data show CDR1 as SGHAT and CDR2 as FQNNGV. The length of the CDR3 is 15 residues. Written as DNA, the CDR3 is TGTGCCAGCAGCCTCACTGGGACAAGCCAAGAGACCCAGTACTTC. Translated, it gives CASSLTGTSQETQYF.

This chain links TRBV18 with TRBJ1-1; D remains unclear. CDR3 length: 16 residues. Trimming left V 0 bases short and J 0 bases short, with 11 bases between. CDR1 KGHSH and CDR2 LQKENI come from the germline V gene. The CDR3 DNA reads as TGTGCCAGCTCACCACCCGTCGCGGGTATGAACACTGAAGCTTTCTTT. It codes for CASSPPVAGMNTEAFF.

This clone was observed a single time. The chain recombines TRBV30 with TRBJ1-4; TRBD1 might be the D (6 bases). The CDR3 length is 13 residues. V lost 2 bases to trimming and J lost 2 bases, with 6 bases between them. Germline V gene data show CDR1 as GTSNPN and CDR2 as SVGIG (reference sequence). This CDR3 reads CAWSTGTNEKLFF. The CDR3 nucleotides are TGTGCCTGGAGTACAGGGACTAATGAAAAACTGTTTTTT.

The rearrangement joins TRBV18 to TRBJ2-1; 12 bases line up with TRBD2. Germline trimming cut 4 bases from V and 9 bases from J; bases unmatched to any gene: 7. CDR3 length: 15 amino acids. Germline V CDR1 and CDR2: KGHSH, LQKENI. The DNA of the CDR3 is TGTGCCAGCTCACAACGACTAGCGGGAGAGGGTGAGCAGTTCTTC. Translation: CASSQRLAGEGEQFF.

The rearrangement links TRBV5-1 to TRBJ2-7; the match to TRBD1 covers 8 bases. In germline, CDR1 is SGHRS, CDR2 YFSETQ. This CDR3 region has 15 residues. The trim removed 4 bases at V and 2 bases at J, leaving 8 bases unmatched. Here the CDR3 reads CASSLTGTGPYEQYF. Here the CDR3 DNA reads TGCGCCAGCAGCCTCACCGGGACAGGCCCCTACGAGCAGTACTTC.

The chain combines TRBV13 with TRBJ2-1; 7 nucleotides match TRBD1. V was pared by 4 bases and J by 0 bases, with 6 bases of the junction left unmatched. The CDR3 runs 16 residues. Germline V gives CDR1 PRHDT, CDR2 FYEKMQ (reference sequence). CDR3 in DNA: TGTGCCAGCAGCTATGCCCGGGACAGCTCCTACAATGAGCAGTTCTTC. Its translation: CASSYARDSSYNEQFF.

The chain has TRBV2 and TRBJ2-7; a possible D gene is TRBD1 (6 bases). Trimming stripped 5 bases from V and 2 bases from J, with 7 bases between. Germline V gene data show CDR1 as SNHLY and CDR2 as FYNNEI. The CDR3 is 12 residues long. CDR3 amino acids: CASSRQAYEQYF. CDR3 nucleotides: TGTGCCAGCAGTCGACAGGCCTACGAGCAGTACTTC.

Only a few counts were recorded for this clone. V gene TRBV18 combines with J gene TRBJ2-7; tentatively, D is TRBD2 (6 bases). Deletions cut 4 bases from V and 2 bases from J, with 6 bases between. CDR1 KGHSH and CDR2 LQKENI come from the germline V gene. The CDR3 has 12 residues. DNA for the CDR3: TGTGCCAGCTCACGCGGGGCCTACGAGCAGTACTTC. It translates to CASSRGAYEQYF.